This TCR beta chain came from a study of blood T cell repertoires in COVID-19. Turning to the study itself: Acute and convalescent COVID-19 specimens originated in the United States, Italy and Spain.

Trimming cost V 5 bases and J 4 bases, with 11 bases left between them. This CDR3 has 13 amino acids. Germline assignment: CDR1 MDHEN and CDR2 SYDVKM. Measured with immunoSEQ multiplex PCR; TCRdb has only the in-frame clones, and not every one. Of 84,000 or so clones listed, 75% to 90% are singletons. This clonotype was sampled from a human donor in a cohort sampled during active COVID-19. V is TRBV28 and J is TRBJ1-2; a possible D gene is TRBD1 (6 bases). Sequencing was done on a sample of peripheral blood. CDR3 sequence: CASSRQDGYGYTF. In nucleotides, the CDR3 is TGTGCCAGCAGTCGACAGGACGGCTATGGCTACACCTTC.